This T cell receptor beta chain is from a study of T cells in Graves' hyperthyroidism and ophthalmopathy. Amplification targeted TCR beta CDR3 regions from RNA transcripts. First-round RT-PCR of the TCR CDR3 relied on the HTBI primer set. TCRdb independently ran MiXCR on the multiplex PCR reads; one entry per CDR3 protein. This sample has approximately 590,000 distinct CDR3 sequences, with around 14% found just once. This CDR3 is built from 15 residues. Trimming shortened V by 2 bases and J by 2 bases, and 13 bases separated the two germline ends. Germline CDR1 LGHDT, CDR2 YNNKEL (reference sequence). This clonotype came up many times. No ophthalmopathy progression within 18 months constituted stable Graves' hyperthyroidism. Recently diagnosed hyperthyroidism of less than 2 months' duration affected patients aged 18 to 65. Lactation, pregnancy, other autoimmune disease or uncontrolled infection excluded patients. Clinicians diagnosed patients from clinical symptoms, serum thyroxine and TRAb, thyroid ultrasound and orbital computed tomography.

J is TRBJ2-7 and V is TRBV3-1; D gene ambiguous. The sequenced material came from blood. The TCR was taken from a woman under 40 with Graves' hyperthyroidism. The CDR3 is CASSQSPDGTYEQYF. The CDR3 coding sequence is TGTGCCAGCAGCCAAAGCCCTGACGGAACCTACGAGCAGTACTTC.